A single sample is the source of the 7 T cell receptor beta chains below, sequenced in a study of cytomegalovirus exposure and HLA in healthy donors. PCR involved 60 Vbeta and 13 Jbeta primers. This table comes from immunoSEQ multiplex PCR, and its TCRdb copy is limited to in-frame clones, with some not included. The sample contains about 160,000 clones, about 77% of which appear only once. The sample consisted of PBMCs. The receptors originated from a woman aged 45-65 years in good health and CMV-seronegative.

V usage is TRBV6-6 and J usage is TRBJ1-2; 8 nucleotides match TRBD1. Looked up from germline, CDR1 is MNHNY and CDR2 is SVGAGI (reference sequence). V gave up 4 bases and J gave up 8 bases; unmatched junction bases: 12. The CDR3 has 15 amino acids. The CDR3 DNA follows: TGTGCCAGCAGTTTCCTCCCTGGACAGGGTTACGGCTACACCTTC. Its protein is CASSFLPGQGYGYTF.

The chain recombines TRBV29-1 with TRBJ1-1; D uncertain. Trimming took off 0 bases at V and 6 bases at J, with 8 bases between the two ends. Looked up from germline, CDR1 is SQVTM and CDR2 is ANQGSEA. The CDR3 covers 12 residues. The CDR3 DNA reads TGCAGCGTTGAAGATGACGGGTCTGAAGCTTTCTTT. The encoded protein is CSVEDDGSEAFF.

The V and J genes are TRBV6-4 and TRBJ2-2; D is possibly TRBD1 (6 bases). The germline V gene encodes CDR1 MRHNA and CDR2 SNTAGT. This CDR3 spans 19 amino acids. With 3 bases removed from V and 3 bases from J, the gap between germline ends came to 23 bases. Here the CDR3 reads CASSDPKGGRLTDTGELFF. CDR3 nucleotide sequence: TGTGCCAGCAGTGATCCAAAAGGGGGTCGACTTACGGACACCGGGGAGCTGTTTTTT.

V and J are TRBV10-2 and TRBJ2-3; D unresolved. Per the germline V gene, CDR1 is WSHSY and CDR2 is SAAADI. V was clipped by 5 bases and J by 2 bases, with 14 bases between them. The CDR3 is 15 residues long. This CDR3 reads CASSPQIDSTDTQYF. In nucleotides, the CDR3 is TGCGCCAGCAGTCCCCAGATCGACTCCACAGATACGCAGTATTTT.

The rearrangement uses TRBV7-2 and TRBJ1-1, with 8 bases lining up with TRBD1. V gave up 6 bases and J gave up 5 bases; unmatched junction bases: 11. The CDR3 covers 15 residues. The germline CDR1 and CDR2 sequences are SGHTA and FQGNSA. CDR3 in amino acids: CASSPGDRRRTEAFF. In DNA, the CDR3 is TGTGCCAGCAGTCCAGGGGACAGGCGTAGGACTGAAGCTTTCTTT.

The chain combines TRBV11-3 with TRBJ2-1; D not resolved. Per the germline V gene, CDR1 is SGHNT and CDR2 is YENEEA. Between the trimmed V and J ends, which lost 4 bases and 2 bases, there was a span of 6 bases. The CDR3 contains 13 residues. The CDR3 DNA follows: TGTGCCAGCAGCTCGCCAGCCTACAATGAGCAGTTCTTC. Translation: CASSSPAYNEQFF.

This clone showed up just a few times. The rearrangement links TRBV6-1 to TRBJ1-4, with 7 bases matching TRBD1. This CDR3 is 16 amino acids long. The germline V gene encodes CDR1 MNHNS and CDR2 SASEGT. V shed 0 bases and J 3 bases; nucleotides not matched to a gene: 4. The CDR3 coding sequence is TGTGCCAGCAGTGAAGCGGGGACAGCCGCTAATGAAAAACTGTTTTTT. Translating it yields CASSEAGTAANEKLFF.